This T cell receptor (beta chain) derives from a study of T cell responses to AZD1222 COVID-19 vaccine. A note on this clone: Antigen specificity is unknown.

Only in-frame clones appear in the TCRdb table, and some are missing; sequencing was by immunoSEQ multiplex PCR. The data contain under 150,000 clones, roughly 92% of them seen just once; the ten biggest clones take up 9% to 9.5%. Study-level results: Reportedly, nearly half the spike-specific TCRs target unmutated variant regions. Spike-specific TCRs gained breadth and depth after people received two AZD1222 doses. At baseline, seropositivity was found in only a handful of AZD1222 recipients.

Germline V gene data show CDR1 as SGHTA and CDR2 as FQGNSA. The CDR3 consists of 14 residues. Trimming stripped 6 bases from V and 7 bases from J, with 13 bases between. The clonotype was recovered from an adult who received the AZD1222 COVID-19 vaccine. Specimen: peripheral blood, collected 28 days after the second AZD1222 dose. The chain uses TRBV7-2 and TRBJ1-6; no definite D call. The CDR3 bases are TGTGCCAGCAGAACGGGAGTTATAAATTCACCCCTCCACTTT. Translation: CASRTGVINSPLHF. Looking up the rest from reference TRBV7-2 and TRBJ1-6 gives the full variable domain: GAGVSQSPSNKVTEKGKDVELRCDPISGHTALYWYRQSLGQGLEFLIYFQGNSAPDKSGLPSDRFSAERTGGSVSTLTIQRTQQEDSAVYLCASRTGVINSPLHFGNGTRLTVT.